This entry lists 19 T cell receptor beta chains sequenced from one sample in a study of T cells in Graves' hyperthyroidism and ophthalmopathy. From RNA transcripts, TCR beta CDR3 regions were amplified. The study used the HTBI primer set for a first-round RT-PCR of the TCR CDR3. Each CDR3 protein gets one entry after TCRdb re-called the multiplex PCR reads with MiXCR. This table has around 700,000 distinct CDR3 sequences, roughly a sixth appearing once. Sample: blood. These receptors all come from a woman in her forties or fifties with Graves' hyperthyroidism that later progressed to Graves' ophthalmopathy.

A few counts support this clonotype. The gene calls are TRBV6-1 and TRBJ1-2; 8 bases align to TRBD1. The CDR3 length is 13 residues. Unmatched junction bases numbered 6, after V lost 5 bases and J lost 7 bases. The germline V gene encodes CDR1 MNHNS and CDR2 SASEGT. This chain's CDR3 is CASSSGQGVGYTF. The CDR3 DNA sequence: TGTGCCAGCAGTTCAGGACAGGGTGTTGGCTACACCTTC.

In this sample, this clonotype turned up a few times. V is TRBV9 and J is TRBJ1-5; D gene unclear. Looked up from germline, CDR1 is SGDLS and CDR2 is YYNGEE. Trimming removed 4 bases at V and 7 bases at J, with 12 bases between. The CDR3 runs to 13 residues. CDR3 in DNA: TGTGCCAGCAGCCTTACCCCGGGACAGCCCCAGCATTTT. It translates to CASSLTPGQPQHF.

This clonotype was seen repeatedly, ten times or more. This chain joins TRBV15 and TRBJ2-7; 8 bases match TRBD1. The CDR3 contains 20 residues. V dropped 0 bases and J dropped 3; count of bases not matched to a gene: 19. Germline lookup yields CDR1 LNHNV and CDR2 YYDKDF (reference sequence). Here the CDR3 reads CATSRDRQGAALWPVYEQYF. DNA of the CDR3: TGTGCCACCAGCAGAGATCGGCAGGGGGCTGCCCTGTGGCCCGTCTACGAGCAGTACTTC.

The chain carries TRBV12-3 or TRBV12-4 and TRBJ1-2, with 8 bases lining up with TRBD1. CDR3 size: 14 residues. V lost 3 bases to trimming and J lost 7 bases; unmatched junction nucleotides: 7. The CDR3 nucleotides read TGTGCCAGCAGTTTGAGGGGGACAGGATCTGGCTACACCTTC. Translating gives CASSLRGTGSGYTF.

In this sample, this clonotype turned up many times. The chain uses TRBV27 and TRBJ2-5, with TRBD2 as a possible D gene (5 bases). CDR3 length: 13 residues. In germline, CDR1 is MNHEY, CDR2 SMNVEV (reference sequence). Trimming cost V 6 bases and J 5 bases, with 13 bases left between them. CDR3: CASRPGFGETQYF. CDR3 sequence (DNA): TGTGCCAGCAGACCGGGGTTCGGGGAGACCCAGTACTTC.

This clonotype was recorded many times. The rearrangement uses TRBV5-8 and TRBJ1-1; D is undetermined. Germline CDR1 is SGHTS and CDR2 is YDEGEE. This CDR3 spans 13 amino acids. V was shortened by 5 bases and J by 1 base, with 9 bases between the two germline ends. The CDR3 loop reads CASSQNTNTEAFF. In DNA form, the CDR3 reads TGTGCCAGCAGTCAAAACACGAACACTGAAGCTTTCTTT.

This rearrangement joins TRBV19 to TRBJ2-7, with 7 bases lining up with TRBD1. The CDR3 extends over 14 amino acids. The J segment lost 0 bases and the V segment lost 4 bases, leaving 3 bases of the junction unmatched. From germline, CDR1 is LNHDA and CDR2 SQIVND (reference sequence). The CDR3 spells CASSKGDSSYEQYF. The CDR3 bases are TGTGCCAGTAGTAAGGGGGACAGCTCCTACGAGCAGTACTTC.

Of note for this clonotype: This sequence may be a read error, since a much larger clone differs from it by one base. The V and J genes are TRBV7-9 and TRBJ1-6; 8 bases line up with TRBD1. J was trimmed by 8 bases and V by 6 bases; bases with no gene match: 9. Germline-derived CDR1 and CDR2 are SEHNR and FQNEAQ (reference sequence). This CDR3 has 15 amino acids. The CDR3, as DNA: TGTGCCAGCAGGGATGGGACAGGTGGTTATTCACCCCTCCACTTT. Translating gives CASRDGTGGYSPLHF. The whole variable domain, remainder taken from reference TRBV7-9 and TRBJ1-6, is DTGVSQNPRHKITKRGQNVTFRCDPISEHNRLYWYRQTLGQGPEFLTYFQNEAQLEKSRLLSDRFSAERPKGSFSTLEIQRTEQGDSAMYLCASRDGTGGYSPLHFGNGTRLTVT.

V and J are TRBV6-2 or TRBV6-3 and TRBJ2-3; D may be TRBD1 (5 bases). V was shortened by 6 bases and J by 5 bases, with 15 bases between the two germline ends. CDR3 length: 14 residues. Per the germline V gene, CDR1 is MNHEY and CDR2 is SVGEGT. The CDR3 sequence: CASRRQSFIDTQYF. The CDR3 DNA reads TGTGCCAGCAGGAGACAGAGCTTCATAGATACGCAGTATTTT.

This clonotype has just a few counts. The chain is built from TRBV12-3 or TRBV12-4 and TRBJ1-2, with D maybe TRBD1 (5 bases). The CDR3 spans 13 residues. The V and J ends lost 4 bases and 3 bases respectively, with 9 bases between them. CDR3 DNA sequence: TGTGCCAGCAGTTCGACAGAGCACTATGGCTACACCTTC. This codes for CASSSTEHYGYTF.

J is TRBJ1-4 and V is TRBV7-9; D uncertain. With 5 bases removed from V and 8 bases from J, the gap between germline ends came to 18 bases. CDR3 length equals 15 residues. Germline CDR1 and CDR2: SEHNR and FQNEAQ (reference sequence). The CDR3 loop reads CASSQERSLGEKLFF. The CDR3, as DNA: TGTGCCAGCAGCCAAGAGCGGTCCCTGGGGGAAAAACTGTTTTTT.

In this sample, this clonotype turned up a few times. The chain recombines TRBV6-1 with TRBJ1-4; possibly TRBD1 for D (5 bases). Germline assignment: CDR1 MNHNS and CDR2 SASEGT. The V and J ends lost 2 bases and 8 bases respectively, with 15 bases between them. CDR3 length: 15 amino acids. The CDR3 bases are TGTGCCAGCAGTGAAAGTCTCCAGGGATGGGAAAAACTGTTTTTT. Its translation is CASSESLQGWEKLFF.

CDR3 nucleotide sequence: TGTGCCAGCAGCGAGGGGGCCTATAATTCACCCCTCCACTTT. Translated, it gives CASSEGAYNSPLHF. The chain recombines TRBV9 with TRBJ1-6; TRBD1 is a possible D gene (6 bases). Germline CDR1 and CDR2: SGDLS and YYNGEE. The CDR3 is 14 residues long. Trimming left V 3 bases short and J 2 bases short, with 6 bases between.

This clonotype was seen repeatedly, ten times or more. This rearrangement joins TRBV11-2 to TRBJ1-2; D not resolved. The germline gives CDR1 SGHAT, CDR2 FQNNGV. This CDR3 is built from 13 residues. Trimming cost V 1 base and J 6 bases, with 9 bases left between them. The CDR3 sequence is CASSLAETHGYTF. The CDR3 coding sequence is TGTGCCAGCAGCTTAGCCGAGACCCATGGCTACACCTTC.

The chain recombines TRBV20-1 with TRBJ1-5, with TRBD1 matching over 7 bases. Germline loops: CDR1 DFQATT, CDR2 SNEGSKA (reference sequence). Trimming at V came to 5 bases and at J to 2 bases, leaving 9 bases not matched to a gene. The CDR3 contains 15 residues. The CDR3 sequence: CSAPSHRGGNQPQHF. In nucleotides, the CDR3 is TGCAGTGCTCCATCTCACAGGGGAGGCAATCAGCCCCAGCATTTT.

The V gene is TRBV11-2, the J gene TRBJ2-7, with 9 bases lining up with TRBD1. Germline CDR1 is SGHAT and CDR2 is FQNNGV. Trimming at V came to 6 bases and at J to 3 bases, leaving 3 bases not matched to a gene. The length of the CDR3 is 13 residues. The DNA for the CDR3 is TGTGCCAGCAGGGGGACAGGGTACTACGAGCAGTACTTC. Encoded protein: CASRGTGYYEQYF.

This clonotype was recorded a few times. The gene calls are TRBV5-5 and TRBJ1-4; D call uncertain. V was cut by 4 bases and J by 0 bases, with 7 bases left in between. There are 14 residues in the CDR3. The V gene's germline CDR1 is SGHKS and CDR2 YYEKEE (reference sequence). CDR3: CASSGRATNEKLFF. The CDR3, as DNA: TGTGCCAGCAGCGGACGCGCAACTAATGAAAAACTGTTTTTT.

This clonotype has only a few counts. This chain links TRBV24-1 with TRBJ1-1; D remains unclear. The length of the CDR3 is 15 residues. CDR1 KGHDR and CDR2 SFDVKD come from the germline V gene. V was shortened by 3 bases and J by 0 bases, with 10 bases between the two germline ends. The CDR3 coding sequence is TGTGCCACCAGTGATAACTCTGGGATGAACACTGAAGCTTTCTTT. As protein: CATSDNSGMNTEAFF.

This clonotype has a count of ten or more. V gene TRBV6-2 or TRBV6-3 combines with J gene TRBJ1-2; TRBD1 matches 9 bases. J lost 6 bases, V lost 5 bases, and 7 bases had no gene match. CDR1 MNHEY and CDR2 SVGEGT come from the germline V gene. The CDR3 spans 14 residues. The CDR3 nucleotides read TGTGCCAGCAGTATTACAGGGGACAGGGATGGCTACACCTTC. Translation gives CASSITGDRDGYTF.